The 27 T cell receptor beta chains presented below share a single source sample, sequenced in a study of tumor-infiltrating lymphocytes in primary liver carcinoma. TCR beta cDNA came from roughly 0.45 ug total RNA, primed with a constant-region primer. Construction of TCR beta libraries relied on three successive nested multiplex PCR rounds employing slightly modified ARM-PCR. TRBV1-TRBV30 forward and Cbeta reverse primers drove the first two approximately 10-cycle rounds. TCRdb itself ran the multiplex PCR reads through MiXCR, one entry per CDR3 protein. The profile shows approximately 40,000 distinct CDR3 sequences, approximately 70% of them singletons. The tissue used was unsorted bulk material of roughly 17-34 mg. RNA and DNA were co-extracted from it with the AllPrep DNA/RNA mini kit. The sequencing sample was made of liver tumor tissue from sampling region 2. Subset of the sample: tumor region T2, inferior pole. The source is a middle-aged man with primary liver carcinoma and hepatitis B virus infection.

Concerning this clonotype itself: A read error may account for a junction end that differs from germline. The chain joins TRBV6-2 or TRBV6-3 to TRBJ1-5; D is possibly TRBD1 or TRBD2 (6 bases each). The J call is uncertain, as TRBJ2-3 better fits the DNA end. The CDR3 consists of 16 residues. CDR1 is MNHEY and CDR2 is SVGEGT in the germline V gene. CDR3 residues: CVSSARTATSNQPQYF. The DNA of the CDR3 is TGTGTCAGCAGCGCTCGGACAGCCACTAGCAATCAGCCGCAGTATTTT.

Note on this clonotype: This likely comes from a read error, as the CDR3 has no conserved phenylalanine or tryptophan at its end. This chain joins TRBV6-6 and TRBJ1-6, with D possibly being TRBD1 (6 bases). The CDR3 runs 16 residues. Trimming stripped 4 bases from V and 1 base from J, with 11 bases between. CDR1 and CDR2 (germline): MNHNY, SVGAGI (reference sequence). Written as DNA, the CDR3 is TGTGCCAGCAGTTCTCCCGGACAGTCCTATAATTCACCCCTCCACATT. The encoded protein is CASSSPGQSYNSPLHI.

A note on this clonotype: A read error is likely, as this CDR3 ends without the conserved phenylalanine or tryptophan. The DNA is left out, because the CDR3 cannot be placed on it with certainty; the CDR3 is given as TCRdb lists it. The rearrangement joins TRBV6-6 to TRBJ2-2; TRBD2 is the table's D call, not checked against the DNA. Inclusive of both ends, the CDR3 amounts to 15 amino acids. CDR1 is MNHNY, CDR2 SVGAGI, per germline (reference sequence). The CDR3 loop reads CAGSRTSGNGGELLL.

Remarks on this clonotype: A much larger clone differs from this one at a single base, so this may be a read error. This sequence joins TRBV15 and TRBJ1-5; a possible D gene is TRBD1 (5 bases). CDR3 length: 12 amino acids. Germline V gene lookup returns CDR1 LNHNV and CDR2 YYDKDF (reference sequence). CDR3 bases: TGTGCCACCAGCATGGGGGATCAGTCCCAGCATTTT. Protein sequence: CATSMGDQSQHF. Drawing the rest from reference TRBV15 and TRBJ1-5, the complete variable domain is DAMVIQNPRYQVTQFGKPVTLSCSQTLNHNVMYWYQQKSSQAPKLLFHYYDKDFNNEADTPDNFQSRRPNTSFCFLDIRSPGLGDTAMYLCATSMGDQSQHFGDGTRLSIL.

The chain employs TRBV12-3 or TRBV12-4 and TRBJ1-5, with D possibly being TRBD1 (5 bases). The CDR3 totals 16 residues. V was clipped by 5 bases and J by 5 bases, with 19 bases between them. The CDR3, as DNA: TGTGCCAGCAGTCTCACTCCCCTAATAGGGGATCAGCCCCAGCATTTT. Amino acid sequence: CASSLTPLIGDQPQHF.

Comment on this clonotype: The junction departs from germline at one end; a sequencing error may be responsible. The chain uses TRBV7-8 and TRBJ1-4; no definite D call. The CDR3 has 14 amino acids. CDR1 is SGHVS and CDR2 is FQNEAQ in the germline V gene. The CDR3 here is CASSSYGVGEKLSF. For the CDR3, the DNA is TGTGCCAGCAGCTCCTACGGGGTGGGAGAAAAACTGTCTTTT.

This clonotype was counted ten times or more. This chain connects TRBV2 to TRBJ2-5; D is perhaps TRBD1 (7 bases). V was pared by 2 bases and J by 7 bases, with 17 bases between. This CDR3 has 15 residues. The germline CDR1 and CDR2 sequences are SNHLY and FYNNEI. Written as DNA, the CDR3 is TGTGCCAGCAGTGAACAGGGGGGTCCAACGGGGACCCAGTACTTC. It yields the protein CASSEQGGPTGTQYF.

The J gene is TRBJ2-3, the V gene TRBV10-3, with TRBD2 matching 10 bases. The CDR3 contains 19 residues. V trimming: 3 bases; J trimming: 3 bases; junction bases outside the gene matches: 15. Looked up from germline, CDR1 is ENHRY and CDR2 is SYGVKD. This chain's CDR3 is CAISEIGLAEGSGTDTQYF. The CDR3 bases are TGTGCCATCAGTGAAATTGGACTAGCGGAAGGAAGTGGTACAGATACGCAGTATTTT.

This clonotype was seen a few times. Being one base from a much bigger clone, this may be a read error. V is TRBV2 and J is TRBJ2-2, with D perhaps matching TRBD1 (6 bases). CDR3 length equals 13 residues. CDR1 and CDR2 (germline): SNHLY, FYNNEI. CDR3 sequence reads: CDSRGPNAGELFF. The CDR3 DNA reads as TGTGACAGCAGGGGTCCCAACGCCGGGGAGCTGTTTTTT.

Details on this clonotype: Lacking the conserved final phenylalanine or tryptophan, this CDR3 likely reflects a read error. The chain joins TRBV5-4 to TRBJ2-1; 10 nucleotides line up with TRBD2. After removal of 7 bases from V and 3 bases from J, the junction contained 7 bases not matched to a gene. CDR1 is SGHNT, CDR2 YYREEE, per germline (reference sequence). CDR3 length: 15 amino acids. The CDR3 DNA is TGTGCCAGCTGTCCCGGACTAGCGGACTACAATGAGCAGTTCTAC. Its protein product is CASCPGLADYNEQFY.

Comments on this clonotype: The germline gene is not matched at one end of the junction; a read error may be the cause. This CDR3 reads CDSSLWGSSYEQYF. DNA of the CDR3: TGTGACAGCAGCTTATGGGGTAGCTCCTACGAGCAGTACTTC. The J gene is TRBJ2-7, the V gene TRBV5-6; D ambiguous. This CDR3 contains 14 residues. Germline V gene lookup returns CDR1 SGHDT and CDR2 YYEEEE.

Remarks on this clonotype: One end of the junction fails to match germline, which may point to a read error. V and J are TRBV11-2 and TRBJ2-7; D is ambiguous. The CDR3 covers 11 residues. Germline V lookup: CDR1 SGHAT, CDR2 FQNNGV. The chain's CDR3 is CVSILSCEQYF. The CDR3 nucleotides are TGTGTCAGCATCTTATCCTGCGAGCAGTACTTC.

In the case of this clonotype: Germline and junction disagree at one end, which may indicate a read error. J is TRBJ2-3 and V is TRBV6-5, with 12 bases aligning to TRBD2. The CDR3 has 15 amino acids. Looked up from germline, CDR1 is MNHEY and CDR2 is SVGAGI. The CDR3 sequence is CASDPGLAGTDTQYF. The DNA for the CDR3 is TGTGCTAGCGACCCAGGACTAGCGGGAACAGATACGCAATATTTT.

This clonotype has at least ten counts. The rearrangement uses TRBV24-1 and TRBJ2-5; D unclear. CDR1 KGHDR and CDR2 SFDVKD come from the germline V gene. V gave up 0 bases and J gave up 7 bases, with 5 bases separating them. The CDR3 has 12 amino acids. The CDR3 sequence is CATSDLIGTQYF. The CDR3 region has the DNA TGTGCCACCAGTGATTTGATCGGGACCCAGTACTTC.

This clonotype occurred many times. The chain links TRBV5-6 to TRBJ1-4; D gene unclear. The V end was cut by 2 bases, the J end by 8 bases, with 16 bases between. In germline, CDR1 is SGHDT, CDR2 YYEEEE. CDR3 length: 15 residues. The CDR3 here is CASSFGGVGHEKLFF. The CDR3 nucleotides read TGTGCCAGCAGCTTCGGAGGCGTCGGGCACGAAAAACTGTTTTTT.

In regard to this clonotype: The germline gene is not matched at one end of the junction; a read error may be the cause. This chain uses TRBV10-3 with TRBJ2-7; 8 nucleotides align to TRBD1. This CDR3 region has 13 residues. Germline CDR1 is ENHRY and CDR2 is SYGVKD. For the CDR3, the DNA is TGTGCCATCAGGACGGACAGGGTCGACGAGAAGTACTTC. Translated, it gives CAIRTDRVDEKYF.

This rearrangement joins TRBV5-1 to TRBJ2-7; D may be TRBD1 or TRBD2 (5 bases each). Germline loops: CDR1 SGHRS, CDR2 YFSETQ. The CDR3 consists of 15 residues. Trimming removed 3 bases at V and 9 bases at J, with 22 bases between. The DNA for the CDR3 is TGCGCCAGCAGCTCGGGGCCCCAGAGCTCCTATGGGCAGTACTTC. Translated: CASSSGPQSSYGQYF.

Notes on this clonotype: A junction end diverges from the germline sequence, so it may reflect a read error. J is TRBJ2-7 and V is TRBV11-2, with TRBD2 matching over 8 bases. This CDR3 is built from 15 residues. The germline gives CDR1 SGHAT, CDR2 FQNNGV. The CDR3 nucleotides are TGTGCCAGCAGCTCGTTAGCGGGACTGAGCCTCGAGCAATACTTC. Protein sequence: CASSSLAGLSLEQYF.

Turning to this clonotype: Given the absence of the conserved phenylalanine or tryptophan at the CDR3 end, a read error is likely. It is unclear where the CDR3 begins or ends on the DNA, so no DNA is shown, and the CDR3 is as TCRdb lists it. The CDR3 loop reads CSVGDTEAIV. This sequence joins TRBV29-1 and TRBJ1-1; TRBD1 reflects the table's D call only, with no check against the DNA. The germline CDR1 and CDR2 sequences are SQVTM and ANQGSEA. The CDR3 spans 10 residues, counting both ends.

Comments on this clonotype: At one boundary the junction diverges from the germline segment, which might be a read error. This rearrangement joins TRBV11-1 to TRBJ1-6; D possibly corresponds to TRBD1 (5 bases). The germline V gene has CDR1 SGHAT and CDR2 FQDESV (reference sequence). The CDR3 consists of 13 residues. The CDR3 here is CASSRTLVSPLSF. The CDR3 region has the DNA TGTGCCAGCAGTCGGACACTGGTTTCACCCCTCAGCTTT.

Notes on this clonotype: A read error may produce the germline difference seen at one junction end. The CDR3 loop is CVSSLGHNTDTQYF. CDR3 DNA: TGCGTCAGCAGTTTGGGACATAACACAGATACGCAGTATTTT. The gene calls are TRBV5-1 and TRBJ2-3, with D maybe TRBD1 (6 bases). CDR1 and CDR2 from the germline V gene are SGHRS and YFSETQ. The CDR3 has 14 residues.

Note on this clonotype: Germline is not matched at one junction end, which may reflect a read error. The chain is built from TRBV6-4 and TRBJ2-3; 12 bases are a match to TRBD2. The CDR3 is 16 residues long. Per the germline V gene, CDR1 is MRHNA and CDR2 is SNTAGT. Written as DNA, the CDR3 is TGTGCCCGCAGTGACTCGACTAGCGGGAGCACAGATACGCGGTATTTT. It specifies CARSDSTSGSTDTRYF.

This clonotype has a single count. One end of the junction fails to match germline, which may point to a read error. CDR3 nucleotides: TGTGCCAGCGGCTTAAATGCTAATGAGCACTTCTTC. Its protein is CASGLNANEHFF. The chain combines TRBV11-3 with TRBJ2-1; D not resolved. The CDR3 runs to 12 residues. Germline V CDR1 and CDR2: SGHNT, YENEEA.

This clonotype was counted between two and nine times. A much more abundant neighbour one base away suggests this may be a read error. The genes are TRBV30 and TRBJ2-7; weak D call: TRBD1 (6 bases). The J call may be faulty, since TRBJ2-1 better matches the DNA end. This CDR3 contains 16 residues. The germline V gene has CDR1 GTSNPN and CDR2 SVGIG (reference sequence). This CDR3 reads CAWSPRGGQSSYEQFF. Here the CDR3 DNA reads TGTGCCTGGAGTCCACGCGGTGGACAGTCCTCCTACGAGCAGTTCTTC.

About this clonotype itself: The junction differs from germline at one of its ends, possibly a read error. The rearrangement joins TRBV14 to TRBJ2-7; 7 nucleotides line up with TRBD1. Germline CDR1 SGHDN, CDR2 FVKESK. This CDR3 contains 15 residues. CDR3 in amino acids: CAGSPDRVSAYEQNF. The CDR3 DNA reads TGTGCCGGCAGCCCCGACAGGGTATCGGCCTACGAGCAGAACTTC.

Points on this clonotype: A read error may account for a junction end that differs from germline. The CDR3: CASSMGGGKGISLPGANVLTF. CDR3 nucleotide sequence: TGTGCAAGCAGCATGGGGGGAGGCAAGGGCATTTCCCTCCCTGGGGCCAACGTCCTGACTTTC. This chain connects TRBV11-2 to TRBJ2-6, with D tentatively TRBD2 (6 bases). This CDR3 comprises 21 residues. Looked up from germline, CDR1 is SGHAT and CDR2 is FQNNGV.

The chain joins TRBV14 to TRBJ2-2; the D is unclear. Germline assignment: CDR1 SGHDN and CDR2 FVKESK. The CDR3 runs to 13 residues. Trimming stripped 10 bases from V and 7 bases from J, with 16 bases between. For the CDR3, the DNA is TGTGCCATTAGCCGGTCGTCCAACGGGGAGCTGTTTTTT. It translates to CAISRSSNGELFF.